The clone carrying this TCR beta chain was seen only once. What it recognizes is unknown. At one end, the junction sequence differs from germline, possibly due to a read error. Every donor had blood drawn once into heparin, roughly 100 mL on average. Populations obtained by sorting all exceeded 98% purity. This sample stems from a study of beta chain features in type 1 diabetes. Study findings and constraints: A moderate, significant TCRB CDR3 shortening appeared in type 1 diabetes across four CD4+ subsets. Junctions at VDJ sites from type 1 diabetes patients had fewer insertions and more deletions. Cells carrying high TCR expression could end up over-represented when cDNA is sequenced.

The germline CDR1 and CDR2 sequences are GTSNPN and SVGIG (reference sequence). The CDR3 has 13 amino acids. Since all of the isolated RNA was reverse transcribed, expressed TCRB transcripts were what got sequenced. The repertoire was sequenced with immunoSEQ multiplex PCR; TCRdb's copy has only in-frame clones and lacks some. The sample contains over 650,000 clones, 11% to 15% of which appear only once. This TCR was sampled from a man aged 18 to 29 with type 1 diabetes. The chain recombines TRBV30 with TRBJ1-2, with 7 bases identical to TRBD1. What was sequenced was naive CD4+ T cells from blood. The CDR3 coding sequence is TGTGCCGGGAGGCTTGCAGGGGGCTATGGCTACACCTTC. It is translated as CAGRLAGGYGYTF.